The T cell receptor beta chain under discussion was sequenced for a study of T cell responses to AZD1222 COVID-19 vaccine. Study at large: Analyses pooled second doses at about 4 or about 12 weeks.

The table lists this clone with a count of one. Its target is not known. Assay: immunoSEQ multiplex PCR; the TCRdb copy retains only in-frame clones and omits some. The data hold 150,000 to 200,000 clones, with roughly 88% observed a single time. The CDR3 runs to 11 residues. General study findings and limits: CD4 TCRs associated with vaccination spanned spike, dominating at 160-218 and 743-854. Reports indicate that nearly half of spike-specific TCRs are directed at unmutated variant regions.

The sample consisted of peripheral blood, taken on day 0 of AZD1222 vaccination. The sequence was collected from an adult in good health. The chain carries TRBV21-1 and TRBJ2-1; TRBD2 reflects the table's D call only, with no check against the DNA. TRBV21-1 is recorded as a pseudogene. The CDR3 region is CASSTYNEQFF. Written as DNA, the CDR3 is TGTGCCAGCAGCACTTACAATGAGCAGTTCTTC.